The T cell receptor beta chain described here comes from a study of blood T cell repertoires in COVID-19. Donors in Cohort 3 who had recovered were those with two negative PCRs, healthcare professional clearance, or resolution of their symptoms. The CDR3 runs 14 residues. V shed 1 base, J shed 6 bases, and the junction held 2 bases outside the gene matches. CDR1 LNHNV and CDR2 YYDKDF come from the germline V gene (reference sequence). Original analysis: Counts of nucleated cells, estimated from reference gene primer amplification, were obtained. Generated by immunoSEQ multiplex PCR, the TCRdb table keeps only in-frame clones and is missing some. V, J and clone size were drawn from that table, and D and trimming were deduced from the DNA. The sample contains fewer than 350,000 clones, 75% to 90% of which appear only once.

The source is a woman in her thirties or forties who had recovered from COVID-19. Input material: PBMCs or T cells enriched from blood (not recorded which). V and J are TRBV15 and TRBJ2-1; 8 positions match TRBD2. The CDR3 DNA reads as TGTGCCACCAGCAGAGGCCGGGGGGGCAATGAGCAGTTCTTC. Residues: CATSRGRGGNEQFF.